Listed below are T cell receptor beta chains from one sample, sequenced in a study of identical twins. One entry per CDR3 protein results from TCRdb running MiXCR on the 5' RACE reads. The sample shows more than 1.5 million distinct CDR3 sequences, under 35% of them seen only once. Sequencing was done on a sample of cord blood. These receptors all come from a newborn girl in good health. Both conserved end residues are part of each CDR3. Fields, in order: J gene, D gene, V gene, clone size, CDR3 DNA, CDR3 protein. D genes are given only for firm matches. Expanded clones get a size class; other rows say once, few or many, or leave the size out.

TRBJ2-7 TRBD2 TRBV7-9 few TGTGCCAGCAGCTTCGTATCTAGCGGGAGACACGAGCAGTACTTC CASSFVSSGRHEQYF
TRBJ1-2 NA TRBV28 NA TGTGCCAGCATACCGTTTGGCGGCAGCGGAATAGATGGCTACACCTTC CASIPFGGSGIDGYTF
TRBJ2-7 NA TRBV20-1 few TGCAGTGCTAGAGATCCGAGACTAGGGATAAGGTGGGAGCAGTACTTC CSARDPRLGIRWEQYF
TRBJ1-4 NA TRBV25-1 NA TGTGCCAGCAGTGAATATGGCGGGGTTAGGGAAAAACTGTTTTTT CASSEYGGVREKLFF
TRBJ2-7 NA TRBV4-1 NA TGCGCCAGCAGCCATCCTGCCGCCGAGCAGTACTTC CASSHPAAEQYF
TRBJ1-1 NA TRBV10-1 few TGCGCCAGCCAAAGGGGGGGGATGAACACTGAAGCTTTCTTT CASQRGGMNTEAFF
TRBJ2-1 NA TRBV2 NA TGTGCCAGCAGGTCCCCGGGGGCTTACAATGAGCAGTTCTTC CASRSPGAYNEQFF
TRBJ2-7 NA TRBV7-9 NA TGTGCCAGCAGCTTAGTACCCGGGGCTCACAATGAGCAGTACTTC CASSLVPGAHNEQYF
TRBJ1-1 TRBD1 TRBV13 few TGTGCCAGCAGCTTAGCTCGGACAGGGGTCCTGAACACTGAAGCTTTCTTT CASSLARTGVLNTEAFF
TRBJ2-1 NA TRBV5-1 many TGTGCCAGCAGCCCCGGGCTTAGCTCCTACAATGAGCAGTTCTTC CASSPGLSSYNEQFF
TRBJ2-5 NA TRBV19 NA TGTGCCAGTAGTATTTCCACAGGGCTAGAGACCCAGTACTTC CASSISTGLETQYF
TRBJ2-1 NA TRBV5-1 few TGCGCCAGCAGCTCCCCGTCGGGCGGGCCCTACAATGAGCAGTTCTTC CASSSPSGGPYNEQFF
TRBJ2-2 NA TRBV20-1 few TGCAGTGCTAGCAGGCCGATCACCGGGGAGCTGTTTTTT CSASRPITGELFF
TRBJ1-2 NA TRBV5-1 NA TGCGCCAGCAGCTCTCCAGGGTCCTATGGCTACACCTTC CASSSPGSYGYTF
TRBJ2-3 NA TRBV5-1 NA TGCGCCAGCAGCTTGAATGGGGGGAAGGCAGATACGCAGTATTTT CASSLNGGKADTQYF
TRBJ2-7 NA TRBV7-9 NA TGTGCCAGCAGCGCCCCAGGGACCCTACGCGGCGAGCAGTACTTC CASSAPGTLRGEQYF
TRBJ1-5 NA TRBV25-1 NA TGTGCCAGCAGTGACAGGAAGGGCAATCAGCCCCAGCATTTT CASSDRKGNQPQHF
TRBJ2-5 NA TRBV18 NA TGTGCCAGCTCACAATCGAAAGGGGAAGAGACCCAGTACTTC CASSQSKGEETQYF
TRBJ2-7 NA TRBV10-3 NA TGTGCCATCAGTGAGTCGGTCAAGGGCTACGAGCAGTACTTC CAISESVKGYEQYF
TRBJ2-1 TRBD2 TRBV2 NA TGTGCCAGCAGGAAACTAGCGGGGGGCTCCAATGAGCAGTTCTTC CASRKLAGGSNEQFF
TRBJ1-2 NA TRBV10-3 NA TGTGCCATCAGTGGAATCGGACAGCCCTCCTATGGCTACACCTTC CAISGIGQPSYGYTF
TRBJ2-3 NA TRBV20-1 NA TGCAGTGCTAGATCCGGGATCGGCACAGATACGCAGTATTTT CSARSGIGTDTQYF
TRBJ2-3 NA TRBV5-1 NA TGCGCCAGCAGCGGCTCTAGGGGGGGCACAGATACGCAGTATTTT CASSGSRGGTDTQYF
TRBJ2-3 NA TRBV5-1 NA TGCGCCAGCAGCTTGGACGGGACCGATAAGGGCACAGATACGCGGTATTTT CASSLDGTDKGTDTRYF
TRBJ1-2 TRBD1 TRBV7-2 many TGTGCCAGCAGCTTAGACAGGGGGAATGGCTACACCTTC CASSLDRGNGYTF